This T cell receptor beta chain derives from a study of T cells in Graves' hyperthyroidism and ophthalmopathy. Researchers took RNA transcripts and amplified the TCR beta CDR3 regions from them. Initially, a first-round RT-PCR of the TCR CDR3 employed the HTBI primer set. TCRdb recomputed calls from the multiplex PCR reads with MiXCR, one row per CDR3 protein. The sample holds 400,000 to 600,000 distinct CDR3 sequences, less than 25% seen once. Absent ophthalmopathy progression within 18 months defined stable Graves' hyperthyroidism. The germline gives CDR1 LNHDA, CDR2 SQIVND (reference sequence). V gave up 8 bases and J gave up 8 bases, with 16 bases separating them. The CDR3 sequence is 13 residues long. Study-wide points: Blood held most thyroid clonotypes expanded above 0.001 frequency.

This clonotype was observed a handful of times. Its antigen is unknown. This sequence joins TRBV19 and TRBJ1-5, with a possible D match to TRBD1 (6 bases). This sequence was found in a man younger than 35 with Graves' hyperthyroidism. Material for sequencing was blood. DNA for the CDR3: TGTGCCAGTCATAAGTGGGGGGCCGAGCCCCAGCATTTT. Translating it yields CASHKWGAEPQHF.